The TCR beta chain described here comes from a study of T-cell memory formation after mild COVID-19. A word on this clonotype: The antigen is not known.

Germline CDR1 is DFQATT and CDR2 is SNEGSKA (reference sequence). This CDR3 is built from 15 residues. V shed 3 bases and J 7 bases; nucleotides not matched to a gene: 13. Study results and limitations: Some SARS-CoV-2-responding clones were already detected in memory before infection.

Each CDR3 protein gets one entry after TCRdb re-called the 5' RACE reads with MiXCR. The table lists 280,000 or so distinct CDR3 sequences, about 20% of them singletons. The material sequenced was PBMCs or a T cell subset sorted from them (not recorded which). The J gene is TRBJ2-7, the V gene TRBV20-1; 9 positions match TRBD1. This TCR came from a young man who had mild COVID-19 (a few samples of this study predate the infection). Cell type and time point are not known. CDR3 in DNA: TGCAGTGCTAGTCCTTCAACCGGGACAGGGTGGGAGCAGTACTTC. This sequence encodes CSASPSTGTGWEQYF.